These 21 T cell receptor beta chains came from one sample sequenced in a study of blood T cell repertoires in COVID-19. The repertoire was sequenced with immunoSEQ multiplex PCR; TCRdb's copy has only in-frame clones and lacks some. Altogether about 240,000 clones are present, around 83% being singletons, with the ten largest covering more than 8%. Source material: peripheral blood. The receptors originated from an elderly woman with acute or convalescent COVID-19.

V gene TRBV6-1 combines with J gene TRBJ1-5; D not resolved. Germline values: CDR1 MNHNS, CDR2 SASEGT. V lost 0 bases and J lost 0, with 15 bases in between. The CDR3 is 18 residues long. This CDR3 reads CASSEALGRAYSNQPQHF. As DNA, the CDR3 is TGTGCCAGCAGTGAAGCGCTGGGGAGAGCCTATAGCAATCAGCCCCAGCATTTT.

The chain joins TRBV6-6 to TRBJ1-5; D not resolved. This CDR3 is built from 14 residues. In germline, CDR1 is MNHNY, CDR2 SVGAGI (reference sequence). Trimming shortened V by 6 bases and J by 0 bases, and 9 bases separated the two germline ends. CDR3 nucleotides: TGTGCCAGCAGCGACAAGAATAGCAATCAGCCCCAGCATTTT. Translated: CASSDKNSNQPQHF.

The gene calls are TRBV11-2 and TRBJ1-1; D unclear. V shed 4 bases and J shed 3 bases, with 15 bases lying between them. The CDR3 contains 15 residues. CDR1 is SGHAT and CDR2 is FQNNGV in the germline V gene. CDR3 protein: CASSSRGLSDTEAFF. For the CDR3, the DNA is TGTGCCAGCAGCTCCCGAGGCCTTTCGGACACTGAAGCTTTCTTT.

The gene calls are TRBV9 and TRBJ1-6; 10 nucleotides line up with TRBD1. The CDR3 has 14 amino acids. Unmatched junction bases numbered 3, after V lost 5 bases and J lost 7 bases. Germline CDR1 SGDLS, CDR2 YYNGEE. Here the CDR3 DNA reads TGTGCCAGCAGGGGGGACAGGGGAAATTCACCCCTCCACTTT. Translation: CASRGDRGNSPLHF.

This clone came up a few times. This chain joins TRBV3-1 (or the pseudogene TRBV3-2) and TRBJ2-1; 8 nucleotides match TRBD2. V gave up 8 bases and J gave up 3 bases; unmatched junction bases: 9. Germline CDR1 and CDR2: LGHDT and YNNKEL (reference sequence). The CDR3 covers 15 residues. CDR3: CASGGSAGVYNEQFF. The CDR3 DNA sequence: TGTGCCAGCGGTGGCTCAGCGGGGGTCTACAATGAGCAGTTCTTC.

This chain joins TRBV5-1 and TRBJ2-1, with 13 bases aligning to TRBD2. CDR1 is SGHRS, CDR2 YFSETQ, per germline. This CDR3 is built from 18 residues. The trim removed 2 bases at V and 4 bases at J, leaving 9 bases unmatched. CDR3 nucleotides: TGCGCCAGCAGCTTTTTCATCCCGGGACTAGCGGGGTACAATGAGCAGTTCTTC. Its translation: CASSFFIPGLAGYNEQFF.

The chain links TRBV5-1 to TRBJ1-5; 7 nucleotides agree with TRBD1. The CDR3 spans 15 residues. CDR1 SGHRS and CDR2 YFSETQ come from the germline V gene. The J segment lost 3 bases and the V segment lost 7 bases, leaving 10 bases of the junction unmatched. CDR3 coding DNA: TGCGCCAGCCGTACCTCGACAGGGTCCAATCAGCCCCAGCATTTT. Translated: CASRTSTGSNQPQHF.

This chain joins TRBV18 and TRBJ1-5, with D unresolved. V dropped 6 bases and J dropped 4 bases, with 19 bases sitting between them. The CDR3 has 16 amino acids. Germline V gene lookup returns CDR1 KGHSH and CDR2 LQKENI. CDR3 bases: TGTGCCAGCTCTCCGACCCCGGGGTTGGGGAATCAGCCCCAGCATTTT. As protein: CASSPTPGLGNQPQHF.

The rearrangement links TRBV28 to TRBJ2-1, with 12 bases lining up with TRBD2. The CDR3 spans 16 residues. Per germline, CDR1 MDHEN and CDR2 SYDVKM. Unmatched junction bases numbered 6, after V lost 4 bases and J lost 5 bases. The CDR3 sequence: CASSSPSGGAHNEQFF. Here the CDR3 DNA reads TGTGCCAGCAGTTCCCCTAGCGGGGGGGCCCACAATGAGCAGTTCTTC.

This clone appeared many times. The V and J genes are TRBV7-3 and TRBJ2-3; 9 bases agree with TRBD2. V trimming: 2 bases; J trimming: 1 base; junction bases outside the gene matches: 1. The CDR3 is 15 amino acids. Germline V CDR1 and CDR2: SGHTA, FQGTGA. The CDR3 is CASSLQRGGTDTQYF. CDR3 nucleotide sequence: TGTGCCAGCAGCTTACAGCGGGGGGGCACAGATACGCAGTATTTT.

The chain recombines TRBV28 with TRBJ2-2, with D possibly being TRBD1 (5 bases). The CDR3 contains 15 residues. Trimming took 5 bases from V and 0 from J, leaving 10 bases between them. The V gene's germline CDR1 is MDHEN and CDR2 SYDVKM. The chain's CDR3 is CASSHRQTNTGELFF. DNA for the CDR3: TGTGCCAGCAGTCACAGACAGACGAACACCGGGGAGCTGTTTTTT. Looking up the rest from reference TRBV28 and TRBJ2-2 gives the full variable domain: DVKVTQSSRYLVKRTGEKVFLECVQDMDHENMFWYRQDPGLGLRLIYFSYDVKMKEKGDIPEGYSVSREKKERFSLILESASTNQTSMYLCASSHRQTNTGELFFGEGSRLTVL.

The chain recombines TRBV27 with TRBJ2-1; 7 bases are shared with TRBD2. CDR1 MNHEY and CDR2 SMNVEV come from the germline V gene (reference sequence). V dropped 0 bases and J dropped 5; count of bases not matched to a gene: 1. This CDR3 spans 14 amino acids. CDR3 coding DNA: TGTGCCAGCAGTTTATCCCTAGCGGACAATGAGCAGTTCTTC. Protein sequence: CASSLSLADNEQFF.

V gene TRBV14 combines with J gene TRBJ1-2; TRBD1 is a possible D gene (5 bases). Trimming removed 2 bases at V and 5 bases at J, with 9 bases between. The CDR3 loop spans 13 amino acids. The germline V gene has CDR1 SGHDN and CDR2 FVKESK. This CDR3 is CASSQSQGYGYTF. The CDR3 DNA is TGTGCCAGCAGCCAATCCCAGGGATATGGCTACACCTTC.

J is TRBJ2-7 and V is TRBV6-5; the match to TRBD2 covers 9 bases. Germline assignment: CDR1 MNHEY and CDR2 SVGAGI. The ends lost 5 bases at V and 4 bases at J; junction bases unmatched: 9. CDR3 size: 15 residues. This CDR3 is CASSPSGGPSYEQYF. CDR3 DNA sequence: TGTGCCAGCAGTCCGAGCGGGGGGCCGTCATACGAGCAGTACTTC.

This rearrangement joins TRBV19 to TRBJ1-1, with 7 nucleotides matching TRBD1. V was clipped by 5 bases and J by 4 bases; unmatched bases: 7. Germline CDR1 reads LNHDA; CDR2 reads SQIVND (reference sequence). CDR3 length: 14 residues. The CDR3 sequence: CASSEDRAGTEAFF. CDR3 sequence (DNA): TGTGCCAGTAGTGAAGACAGGGCTGGCACTGAAGCTTTCTTT.

The gene calls are TRBV28 and TRBJ2-3; 11 bases agree with TRBD2. The CDR3 is made up of 15 amino acids. The V gene's germline CDR1 is MDHEN and CDR2 SYDVKM. The V gene end was trimmed by 3 bases and the J gene end by 6 bases; junction bases not matched to a gene: 5. CDR3 nucleotides: TGTGCCAGCAGTTTTAGCGGGGGGGCCTCTGATACGCAGTATTTT. It yields the protein CASSFSGGASDTQYF. The full variable domain, completed using reference TRBV28 and TRBJ2-3, is DVKVTQSSRYLVKRTGEKVFLECVQDMDHENMFWYRQDPGLGLRLIYFSYDVKMKEKGDIPEGYSVSREKKERFSLILESASTNQTSMYLCASSFSGGASDTQYFGPGTRLTVL.

The chain has TRBV6-6 and TRBJ1-4, with 7 bases identical to TRBD1. The V gene's germline CDR1 is MNHNY and CDR2 SVGAGI (reference sequence). CDR3 length: 16 amino acids. J lost 7 bases, V lost 4 bases, and 12 bases had no gene match. This CDR3 reads CASSSNDRALGEKLFF. The CDR3 DNA reads TGTGCCAGCAGTTCGAACGACAGGGCTCTAGGTGAAAAACTGTTTTTT.

The sample holds a few counts of this clone. The V gene is TRBV9, the J gene TRBJ1-4; D remains ambiguous. Trimming shortened V by 0 bases and J by 3 bases, and 9 bases separated the two germline ends. CDR1 and CDR2 from the germline V gene are SGDLS and YYNGEE. The CDR3 consists of 15 residues. Here the CDR3 reads CASSVGGLPNEKLFF. Written as DNA, the CDR3 is TGTGCCAGCAGCGTAGGAGGGTTGCCTAATGAAAAACTGTTTTTT. Looking up the rest from reference TRBV9 and TRBJ1-4 gives the full variable domain: DSGVTQTPKHLITATGQRVTLRCSPRSGDLSVYWYQQSLDQGLQFLIQYYNGEERAKGNILERFSAQQFPDLHSELNLSSLELGDSALYFCASSVGGLPNEKLFFGSGTQLSVL.

The chain is built from TRBV7-2 and TRBJ1-6; 7 bases line up with TRBD1. Germline loops: CDR1 SGHTA, CDR2 FQGNSA. V trimming: 7 bases; J trimming: 7 bases; junction bases outside the gene matches: 10. The CDR3 totals 15 residues. CDR3 loop: CASTGGIGENSPLHF. The CDR3 DNA follows: TGTGCCAGCACAGGGGGGATTGGGGAGAATTCACCCCTCCACTTT.

This rearrangement joins TRBV29-1 to TRBJ1-2; TRBD1 aligns across 9 bases. V lost 5 bases, J lost 8 bases, and 6 bases stayed unmatched. The CDR3 extends over 12 amino acids. The germline V gene has CDR1 SQVTM and CDR2 ANQGSEA. CDR3 residues: CSVSLGQGGYTF. CDR3 coding DNA: TGCAGCGTTTCATTGGGACAGGGCGGCTACACCTTC.

DNA for the CDR3: TGTGCCAGCAGTGGTACCGGTAACTATGGCTACACCTTC. Translated, it gives CASSGTGNYGYTF. The chain combines TRBV2 with TRBJ1-2; D unclear. Trimming took 4 bases from V and 1 from J, leaving 7 bases between them. The CDR3 is 13 residues long. CDR1 SNHLY and CDR2 FYNNEI come from the germline V gene.